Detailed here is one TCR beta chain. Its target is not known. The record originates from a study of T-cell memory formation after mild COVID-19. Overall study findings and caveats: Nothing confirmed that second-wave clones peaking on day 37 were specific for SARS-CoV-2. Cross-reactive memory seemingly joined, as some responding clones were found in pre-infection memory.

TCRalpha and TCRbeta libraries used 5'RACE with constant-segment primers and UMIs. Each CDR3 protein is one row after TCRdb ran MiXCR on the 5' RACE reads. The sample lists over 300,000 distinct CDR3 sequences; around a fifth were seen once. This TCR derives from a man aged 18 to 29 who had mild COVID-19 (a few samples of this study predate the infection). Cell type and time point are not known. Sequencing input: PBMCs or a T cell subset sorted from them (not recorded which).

CDR3 amino acids: CASSLGRVRNQPQHF. Here the CDR3 DNA reads TGTGCCAGCAGCTTAGGCCGGGTTAGGAATCAGCCCCAGCATTTT. This chain links TRBV7-2 with TRBJ1-5, with D uncertain. Germline CDR1 is SGHTA and CDR2 is FQGNSA. V lost 1 base to trimming and J lost 4 bases, with 11 bases between them. This CDR3 comprises 15 residues.